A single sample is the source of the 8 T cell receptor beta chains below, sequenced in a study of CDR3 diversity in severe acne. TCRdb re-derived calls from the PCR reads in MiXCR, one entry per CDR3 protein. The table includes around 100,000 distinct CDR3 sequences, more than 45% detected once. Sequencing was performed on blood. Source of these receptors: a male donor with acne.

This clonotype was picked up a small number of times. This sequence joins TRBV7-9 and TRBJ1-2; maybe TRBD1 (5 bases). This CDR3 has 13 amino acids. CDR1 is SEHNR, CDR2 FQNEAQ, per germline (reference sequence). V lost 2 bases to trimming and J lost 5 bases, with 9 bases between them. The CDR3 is CASSLQGGYGYTF. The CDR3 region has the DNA TGTGCCAGCAGCTTACAGGGTGGGTATGGCTACACCTTC.

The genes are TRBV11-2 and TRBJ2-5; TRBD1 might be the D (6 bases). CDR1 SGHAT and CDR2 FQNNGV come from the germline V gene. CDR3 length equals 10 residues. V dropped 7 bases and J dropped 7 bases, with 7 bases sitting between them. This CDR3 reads CASKGVTQYF. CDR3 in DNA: TGTGCCAGCAAGGGGGTGACCCAGTACTTC.

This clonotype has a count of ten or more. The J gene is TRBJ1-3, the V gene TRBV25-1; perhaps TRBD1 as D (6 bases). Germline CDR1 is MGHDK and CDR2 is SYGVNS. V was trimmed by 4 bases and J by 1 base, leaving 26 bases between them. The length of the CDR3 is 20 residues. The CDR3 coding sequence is TGTGCCAGCAGTGGGTTCCGGGACAAGGGGCACACACAATCTGGAAACACCATATATTTT. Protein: CASSGFRDKGHTQSGNTIYF.

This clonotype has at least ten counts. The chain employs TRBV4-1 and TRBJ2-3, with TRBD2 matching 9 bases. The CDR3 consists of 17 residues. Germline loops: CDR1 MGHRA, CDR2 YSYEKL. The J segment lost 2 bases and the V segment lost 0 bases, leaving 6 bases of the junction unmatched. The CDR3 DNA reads TGCGCCAGCAGCCAAGAGGCGCGGGAGGGCAACACAGATACGCAGTATTTT. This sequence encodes CASSQEAREGNTDTQYF.

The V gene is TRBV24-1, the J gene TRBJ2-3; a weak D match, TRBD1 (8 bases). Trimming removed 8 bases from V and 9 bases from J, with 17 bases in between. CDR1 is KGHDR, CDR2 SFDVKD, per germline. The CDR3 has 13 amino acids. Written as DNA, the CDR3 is TGTGCCACCATCCAGGGGGCGGGAGAGACGCAGTATTTT. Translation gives CATIQGAGETQYF.

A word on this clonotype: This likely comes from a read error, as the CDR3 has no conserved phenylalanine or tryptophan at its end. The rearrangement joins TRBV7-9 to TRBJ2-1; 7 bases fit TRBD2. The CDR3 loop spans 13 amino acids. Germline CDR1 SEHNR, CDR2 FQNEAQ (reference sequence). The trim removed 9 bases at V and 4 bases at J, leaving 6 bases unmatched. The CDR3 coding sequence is TGTGCCAGTATAGTGGGACTATACAATGAGCAGTTCTCC. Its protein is CASIVGLYNEQFS.

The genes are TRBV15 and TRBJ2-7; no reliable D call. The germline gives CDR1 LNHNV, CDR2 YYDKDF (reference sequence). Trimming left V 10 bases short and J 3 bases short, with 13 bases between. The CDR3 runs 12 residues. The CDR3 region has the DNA TGTGCCATTGGTCAAGGGAACTACGAGCAGTACTTC. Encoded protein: CAIGQGNYEQYF.

CDR3: CASSLGEGLDSPLHF. The CDR3 coding sequence is TGTGCCAGCAGCTTAGGAGAGGGGCTGGATTCACCCCTCCACTTT. J is TRBJ1-6 and V is TRBV7-6, with D perhaps matching TRBD1 (5 bases). Per the germline V gene, CDR1 is SGHVS and CDR2 is FNYEAQ. This CDR3 comprises 15 residues. The V gene lost 1 base and the J gene lost 8 bases, with 12 bases spanning the gap.